The present T cell receptor (beta chain) was sequenced within a study of CD8+CD57+ T cells in acquired aplastic anemia. Overall study: Recorded DNA amounts for sorted CD4+ and CD8+ cells had an average of approximately 2.9 ug.

Study-level findings and limits: The same twenty-nine CD8+ CDR3 sequences occurred in patients and in controls.

Using genomic DNA as the template, TCR beta VDJ and CDR3 profiling was carried out. Via MiXCR, TCRdb re-called the reads, giving one row per CDR3 protein. The sample records approximately 470,000 distinct CDR3 sequences, more than 25% being singletons. This clonotype was seen repeatedly, ten times or more. Its matching antigen is unknown. This CDR3 spans 15 amino acids. Germline assignment: CDR1 SGHDN and CDR2 FVKESK. V was cut by 0 bases and J by 4 bases, with 12 bases left in between. CD8+CD57+ cell expansion had been shown by flow cytometry in patients chosen for sequencing. A severe acquired aplastic anemia diagnosis applied to all patients. Patients had not yet gotten any therapy when their blood was taken for sampling.

The sequenced sample was sorted CD4+, CD8+, or CD8+CD57+ T cells (not recorded which) from PBMCs. J is TRBJ1-2 and V is TRBV14, with no clear D. The TCR originated in a human donor with aplastic anemia. DNA of the CDR3: TGTGCCAGCAGCCAAGAACGAGGGCGCGCCTATGGCTACACCTTC. Translation: CASSQERGRAYGYTF.